This T cell receptor beta chain stems from a study of T cell responses to AZD1222 COVID-19 vaccine. The V gene's germline CDR1 is SGHTA and CDR2 FQGNSA. The CDR3 runs to 15 residues. The ends were cut back, 5 bases at V and 7 bases at J, with 18 bases in the middle. TCRdb's table, derived via immunoSEQ multiplex PCR, lists solely in-frame clones and lacks some. The sample yields about 100,000 clones, 80% to 90% seen once. This receptor was taken from an adult in good health. V is TRBV7-2 and J is TRBJ1-5; tentatively, D is TRBD1 (6 bases). The material was peripheral blood, obtained on day 0 of MenACWY control vaccination. This CDR3 reads CASSVGGASEQPQHF. The CDR3, as DNA: TGTGCCAGCAGCGTCGGGGGGGCCAGCGAACAGCCCCAGCATTTT.